Presented here are 32 T cell receptor beta chains from one specimen sequenced in a study of blood T cell repertoires in COVID-19. Here immunoSEQ multiplex PCR was the method, and the copy in TCRdb shows in-frame clones only, minus some. The profile shows 330,000 or so clones, approximately 89% of them singletons. The sample taken for sequencing was peripheral blood. These receptors came from a woman aged 55-69 years with COVID-19, enrolled during active disease.

The chain employs TRBV28 and TRBJ1-6; TRBD1 matches at 10 bases. The CDR3 is made up of 15 amino acids. Germline CDR1 and CDR2: MDHEN and SYDVKM. Trimming at V came to 4 bases and at J to 12 bases, leaving 9 bases not matched to a gene. CDR3 coding DNA: TGTGCCAGCAGTTCACCTAAGGGACAGGGGTTACCCCTCCACTTT. The encoded protein is CASSSPKGQGLPLHF.

This clone turned up a few times. This rearrangement joins TRBV27 to TRBJ1-2; no reliable D call. V was clipped by 6 bases and J by 2 bases, with 4 bases between them. The CDR3 has 11 residues. CDR1 is MNHEY, CDR2 SMNVEV, per germline (reference sequence). In DNA form, the CDR3 reads TGTGCCAGCAGCCAGAACTATGGCTACACCTTC. Translating it yields CASSQNYGYTF.

The chain links TRBV13 to TRBJ2-7, with 9 bases lining up with TRBD1. V shed 5 bases, J shed 5 bases, and the junction held 7 bases outside the gene matches. This CDR3 contains 14 residues. Germline V CDR1 and CDR2: PRHDT, FYEKMQ (reference sequence). CDR3: CASSLDRGKNEQYF. The DNA of the CDR3 is TGTGCCAGCAGCCTGGACAGGGGTAAGAACGAGCAGTACTTC. The full variable domain, its missing parts supplied by reference TRBV13 and TRBJ2-7, is AAGVIQSPRHLIKEKRETATLKCYPIPRHDTVYWYQQGPGQDPQFLISFYEKMQSDKGSIPDRFSAQQFSDYHSELNMSSLELGDSALYFCASSLDRGKNEQYFGPGTRLTVT.

The V and J genes are TRBV5-1 and TRBJ2-5, with 10 bases matching TRBD2. The trim removed 0 bases at V and 2 bases at J, leaving 7 bases unmatched. Germline CDR1 and CDR2: SGHRS and YFSETQ. This CDR3 region has 17 residues. The CDR3 loop is CASSLGISGGPQETQYF. CDR3 bases: TGCGCCAGCAGCTTGGGGATTAGCGGGGGGCCACAAGAGACCCAGTACTTC.

The rearrangement joins TRBV28 to TRBJ2-3; a weak D match, TRBD2 (6 bases). V gave up 7 bases and J gave up 5 bases, with 10 bases separating them. The CDR3 runs 12 residues. The germline gives CDR1 MDHEN, CDR2 SYDVKM. The CDR3 reads CASIGEEDTQYF. The DNA for the CDR3 is TGTGCCAGCATTGGGGAGGAAGATACGCAGTATTTT.

V and J are TRBV3-1 (or the pseudogene TRBV3-2) and TRBJ1-3, with 7 nucleotides matching TRBD1. CDR3 length: 13 residues. Losses at the gene ends were 4 bases for V and 8 bases for J; bases not matched to a gene: 5. Germline V gene data show CDR1 as LGHDT and CDR2 as YNNKEL (reference sequence). CDR3 in amino acids: CASSRQGTYTIYF. CDR3 sequence (DNA): TGTGCCAGCAGCCGACAGGGAACGTACACCATATATTTT.

The gene calls are TRBV14 and TRBJ2-5; TRBD2 might be the D (6 bases). This CDR3 spans 16 amino acids. V lost 1 base and J lost 2, with 14 bases in between. From germline, CDR1 is SGHDN and CDR2 FVKESK. The DNA of the CDR3 is TGTGCCAGCAGCCAAGTCGGTCGGGGGTTTCAAGAGACCCAGTACTTC. Its translation is CASSQVGRGFQETQYF.

This clone was seen once. V gene TRBV19 combines with J gene TRBJ2-5, with 13 positions matching TRBD2. CDR1 and CDR2 (germline): LNHDA, SQIVND (reference sequence). The CDR3 sequence is 18 residues long. The V segment lost 0 bases and the J segment 5 bases; nucleotides outside the gene matches: 9. The CDR3 sequence: CASSIDALAGGRRETQYF. The CDR3 DNA reads TGTGCCAGTAGTATAGACGCACTAGCGGGGGGGCGTCGGGAGACCCAGTACTTC.

V usage is TRBV12-3 or TRBV12-4 and J usage is TRBJ1-1, with a possible D match to TRBD1 (6 bases). Trimming pared 3 bases from V and 4 bases from J, leaving 9 bases between. CDR3 length equals 13 residues. The CDR3 DNA sequence: TGTGCCAGCAGTTTGACAGGTACCACTGAAGCTTTCTTT. Translating gives CASSLTGTTEAFF.

The chain employs TRBV4-2 and TRBJ2-5, with D hard to call. In germline, CDR1 is LGHNA, CDR2 YNFKEQ. The length of the CDR3 is 15 residues. Trimming removed 0 bases at V and 4 bases at J, with 12 bases between. CDR3 residues: CASSQEYNFAETQYF. The CDR3 DNA reads as TGTGCCAGCAGCCAAGAGTATAACTTCGCAGAGACCCAGTACTTC.

This clone was picked up many times. The V call is TRBV2, the J call TRBJ2-6; D ambiguous. The germline gives CDR1 SNHLY, CDR2 FYNNEI. This CDR3 has 13 residues. Deletions cut 7 bases from V and 4 bases from J, with 8 bases between. The CDR3 nucleotides read TGTGCCAGCATCCGAGGCGGGGCCAACGTCCTGACTTTC. Its translation is CASIRGGANVLTF.

This chain joins TRBV14 and TRBJ2-2, with 8 nucleotides matching TRBD2. CDR3 length equals 16 residues. Germline lookup yields CDR1 SGHDN and CDR2 FVKESK. J gave up 4 bases and V 0 bases, and 4 bases lay outside the gene matches. The CDR3 DNA is TGTGCCAGCAGCCAAGACCGGGGGGGATTCACCGGGGAGCTGTTTTTT. It is translated as CASSQDRGGFTGELFF.

The chain links TRBV9 to TRBJ1-5; D is perhaps TRBD1 (5 bases). The CDR3 sequence is 15 residues long. Germline values: CDR1 SGDLS, CDR2 YYNGEE. V was shortened by 0 bases and J by 6 bases, with 13 bases between the two germline ends. CDR3 sequence (DNA): TGTGCCAGCAGCGTAGGAGACAGTGGTCCTCAGCCCCAGCATTTT. Encoded protein: CASSVGDSGPQPQHF.

In this sample, this clone turned up a few times. The rearrangement uses TRBV24-1 and TRBJ1-2; 8 nucleotides line up with TRBD1. The CDR3 totals 13 residues. Losses at the gene ends were 6 bases for V and 2 bases for J; bases not matched to a gene: 1. In germline, CDR1 is KGHDR, CDR2 SFDVKD. CDR3 DNA sequence: TGTGCCACCAGTCGGACAGGGAACTATGGCTACACCTTC. Translating gives CATSRTGNYGYTF.

The rearrangement links TRBV6-5 to TRBJ1-4; 7 bases are a match to TRBD1. CDR1 is MNHEY and CDR2 is SVGAGI in the germline V gene. The CDR3 extends over 14 amino acids. The ends lost 5 bases at V and 7 bases at J; junction bases unmatched: 7. CDR3 DNA: TGTGCCAGCAGTCGGACAGGTTTTTCTGAAAAACTGTTTTTT. This sequence encodes CASSRTGFSEKLFF.

The chain's CDR3 is CASSFTGNYGYTF. CDR3 nucleotides: TGCGCCAGCAGCTTTACAGGAAACTATGGCTACACCTTC. V usage is TRBV5-1 and J usage is TRBJ1-2, with D tentatively TRBD1 (5 bases). Germline V CDR1 and CDR2: SGHRS, YFSETQ. The V end was cut by 2 bases, the J end by 2 bases, with 7 bases between. CDR3 size: 13 residues.

This sequence joins TRBV7-2 and TRBJ2-2; 12 nucleotides align to TRBD2. Germline CDR1 is SGHTA and CDR2 is FQGNSA. The junction had 4 bases not matched to a gene; V was cut back by 3 bases and J by 5 bases. The CDR3 is 16 amino acids. CDR3 loop: CASSFTSGGYTGELFF. The CDR3 DNA is TGTGCCAGCAGCTTCACTAGCGGGGGGTATACCGGGGAGCTGTTTTTT.

The chain recombines TRBV27 with TRBJ1-1; D not certain. This CDR3 is 19 amino acids long. Germline lookup yields CDR1 MNHEY and CDR2 SMNVEV (reference sequence). Trimming left V 4 bases short and J 2 bases short, with 26 bases between. This chain's CDR3 is CASSSHALKTGGRNTEAFF. In DNA form, the CDR3 reads TGTGCCAGCAGTTCCCACGCGCTTAAGACGGGTGGGAGAAACACTGAAGCTTTCTTT.

There are a few counts of this clone. The rearrangement uses TRBV6-1 and TRBJ1-5; 7 bases align to TRBD1. Germline V lookup: CDR1 MNHNS, CDR2 SASEGT. With V trimmed by 5 bases and J by 0 bases, 4 bases remained unmatched. This CDR3 has 15 amino acids. The CDR3 DNA reads as TGTGCCAGCAGTTCGACAGGGTATAGCAATCAGCCCCAGCATTTT. It yields the protein CASSSTGYSNQPQHF.

This chain connects TRBV5-4 to TRBJ2-2; D may be TRBD2 (6 bases). V lost 1 base and J lost 0, with 10 bases in between. Germline V gene data show CDR1 as SGHNT and CDR2 as YYREEE (reference sequence). This CDR3 contains 16 residues. The CDR3 here is CASSLSSAANTGELFF. The CDR3 nucleotides read TGTGCCAGCAGCTTGTCTAGCGCAGCGAACACCGGGGAGCTGTTTTTT.

The chain joins TRBV9 to TRBJ2-5; 7 nucleotides match TRBD1. Germline V gene sequence: CDR1 SGDLS, CDR2 YYNGEE. J lost 5 bases, V lost 0 bases, and 7 bases had no gene match. The CDR3 is made up of 15 amino acids. The CDR3 DNA is TGTGCCAGCAGCGTAGACACAGGGGTTACGGAGACCCAGTACTTC. Residues: CASSVDTGVTETQYF. Full variable domain (remainder filled in from reference TRBV9 and TRBJ2-5): DSGVTQTPKHLITATGQRVTLRCSPRSGDLSVYWYQQSLDQGLQFLIQYYNGEERAKGNILERFSAQQFPDLHSELNLSSLELGDSALYFCASSVDTGVTETQYFGPGTRLLVL.

The CDR3 loop reads CASSLLGSETQYF. CDR3 bases: TGCGCCAGCAGCTTGCTGGGGAGCGAGACCCAGTACTTC. The chain combines TRBV5-1 with TRBJ2-5, with D possibly matching TRBD2 (5 bases). Trimming removed 1 base from V and 5 bases from J, with 9 bases in between. The CDR3 is 13 amino acids. In germline, CDR1 is SGHRS, CDR2 YFSETQ. Full variable domain (remainder filled in from reference TRBV5-1 and TRBJ2-5): KAGVTQTPRYLIKTRGQQVTLSCSPISGHRSVSWYQQTPGQGLQFLFEYFSETQRNKGNFPGRFSGRQFSNSRSEMNVSTLELGDSALYLCASSLLGSETQYFGPGTRLLVL.

This clone has just one count. The rearrangement joins TRBV10-1 to TRBJ1-6; D possibly corresponds to TRBD1 (5 bases). Germline loops: CDR1 WNHNN, CDR2 SYGVQD (reference sequence). Trimming stripped 7 bases from V and 7 bases from J, with 23 bases between. This CDR3 has 17 residues. CDR3 amino acids: CASTERGRVLGNSPLHF. CDR3 sequence (DNA): TGCGCCAGCACCGAGCGGGGACGGGTTCTGGGAAATTCACCCCTCCACTTT.

The V and J genes are TRBV5-4 and TRBJ2-7; TRBD2 agrees at 10 bases. The V and J ends lost 0 bases and 4 bases, in that order; junction bases with no gene match: 13. This CDR3 contains 18 residues. Germline lookup yields CDR1 SGHNT and CDR2 YYREEE (reference sequence). As DNA, the CDR3 is TGTGCCAGCAGCTTGGCGCTCCAGCGGGGGGGCGCAGGATACGAGCAGTACTTC. As protein: CASSLALQRGGAGYEQYF.

The chain employs TRBV5-4 and TRBJ2-5; perhaps TRBD2 as D (6 bases). Germline CDR1 is SGHNT and CDR2 is YYREEE (reference sequence). The V gene lost 1 base and the J gene lost 2 bases, with 15 bases spanning the gap. The CDR3 is 16 residues long. The CDR3 reads CASSLTSGGLQETQYF. The CDR3 DNA reads TGTGCCAGCAGCTTGACTAGTGGGGGGTTACAAGAGACCCAGTACTTC.

This chain joins TRBV6-1 and TRBJ2-6, with D unclear. Germline V gene sequence: CDR1 MNHNS, CDR2 SASEGT. Deletions cut 1 base from V and 0 bases from J, with 4 bases between. There are 15 residues in the CDR3. CDR3 DNA: TGTGCCAGCAGTGAAGGGAGCTCTGGGGCCAACGTCCTGACTTTC. This sequence encodes CASSEGSSGANVLTF.

This CDR3 reads CASSLNPPGGGSGNTIYF. In nucleotides, the CDR3 is TGTGCCAGCAGCTTAAACCCCCCAGGGGGCGGCTCTGGAAACACCATATATTTT. The genes are TRBV9 and TRBJ1-3; 8 positions agree with TRBD1. Trimming removed 4 bases from V and 0 bases from J; junction bases left unmatched: 12. This CDR3 contains 18 residues. CDR1 and CDR2 from the germline V gene are SGDLS and YYNGEE.

J is TRBJ2-5 and V is TRBV29-1, with 9 positions matching TRBD1. The trim removed 2 bases at V and 3 bases at J, leaving 7 bases unmatched. Germline assignment: CDR1 SQVTM and CDR2 ANQGSEA. The CDR3 covers 15 residues. For the CDR3, the DNA is TGCAGCGTTGAAATTTACAGGGGGCGCGAAGAGACCCAGTACTTC. Its translation: CSVEIYRGREETQYF.

The chain employs TRBV7-9 and TRBJ1-4; D gene uncertain. The CDR3 consists of 14 residues. Germline loops: CDR1 SEHNR, CDR2 FQNEAQ (reference sequence). V lost 7 bases, J lost 8 bases, and 17 bases lay in between. The DNA for the CDR3 is TGTGCCAGCACCCCCCCAGGCGCGGGGGAAAAACTGTTTTTT. Translated: CASTPPGAGEKLFF.

This clone was detected once. The chain recombines TRBV15 with TRBJ1-2, with D perhaps TRBD1 (5 bases). Germline V gives CDR1 LNHNV, CDR2 YYDKDF (reference sequence). Trimming took 1 base from V and 3 from J, leaving 9 bases between them. CDR3 length: 14 residues. The CDR3 DNA sequence: TGTGCCACCAGCAGAGGGACATCTGACTATGGCTACACCTTC. Translation: CATSRGTSDYGYTF.

In this sample, this clone turned up once. This chain uses TRBV7-3 with TRBJ2-4; tentative D call: TRBD2 (5 bases). CDR3 length equals 15 residues. Trimming removed 3 bases at V and 8 bases at J, with 17 bases between. Germline V CDR1 and CDR2: SGHTA, FQGTGA. The CDR3 region has the DNA TGTGCCAGCAGCTTTGGACGGGTCCTCGGGGACATTCAGTACTTC. Its protein is CASSFGRVLGDIQYF.

This clone was counted only a few times. V usage is TRBV6-1 and J usage is TRBJ1-2; D unclear. Germline-derived CDR1 and CDR2 are MNHNS and SASEGT. V was cut by 3 bases and J by 3 bases, with 11 bases left in between. The CDR3 has 14 amino acids. The CDR3 sequence is CASSDPDGYYGYTF. The CDR3 nucleotides are TGTGCCAGCAGTGATCCCGACGGGTACTATGGCTACACCTTC.